These 27 T cell receptor beta chains originate from one sample sequenced in a study of radiation and T cells in renal cell carcinoma. Repertoires were generated with immunoSEQ multiplex PCR, while TCRdb's copy carries only in-frame clones and drops some. The data hold fewer than 150,000 clones, with 88% observed a single time. Described time point: blood 2 weeks post-SBRT. Treatment given: 15 Gy SBRT to primary tumor, nephrectomy 4 weeks later. Sequenced here: blood, sampled from a patient whose treatment included radiotherapy and nephrectomy. The receptors were sampled from a woman between 65 and 79 years old with renal cell carcinoma.

In this sample, this clone turned up a few times. This sequence joins TRBV5-6 and TRBJ2-3, with 9 bases lining up with TRBD2. This CDR3 has 17 residues. The germline gives CDR1 SGHDT, CDR2 YYEEEE. Trimming removed 0 bases from V and 4 bases from J; junction bases left unmatched: 9. CDR3: CASSLAGGGVVSDTQYF. CDR3 sequence (DNA): TGTGCCAGCAGCTTGGCAGGCGGGGGGGTAGTTTCAGATACGCAGTATTTT.

The chain couples TRBV7-9 to TRBJ2-3; D is unclear. There are 17 residues in the CDR3. In germline, CDR1 is SEHNR, CDR2 FQNEAQ (reference sequence). The ends were cut back, 1 base at V and 1 base at J, with 15 bases in the middle. CDR3 amino acids: CASSLGTTPWGTDTQYF. The CDR3 DNA reads TGTGCCAGCAGCTTAGGAACTACCCCTTGGGGCACAGATACGCAGTATTTT.

The chain's CDR3 is CASSQFRGQGYNEQFF. DNA of the CDR3: TGTGCCAGCAGCCAATTTCGCGGACAGGGGTACAATGAGCAGTTCTTC. The rearrangement uses TRBV4-2 and TRBJ2-1, with 9 bases fitting TRBD1. The length of the CDR3 is 16 residues. The V and J ends lost 2 bases and 4 bases, in that order; junction bases with no gene match: 6. CDR1 is LGHNA, CDR2 YNFKEQ, per germline.

The rearrangement links TRBV20-1 to TRBJ1-2; tentative D call: TRBD1 (5 bases). Trimming took 5 bases from V and 5 from J, leaving 9 bases between them. Germline lookup yields CDR1 DFQATT and CDR2 SNEGSKA (reference sequence). This CDR3 comprises 11 residues. The CDR3, as DNA: TGCAGTGCTCCCGGGGGTTATGGCTACACCTTC. This codes for CSAPGGYGYTF.

The table lists this clone with a count of one. The chain is built from TRBV19 and TRBJ2-5, with 8 bases that match TRBD1. V trimming: 5 bases; J trimming: 5 bases; junction bases outside the gene matches: 4. The CDR3 extends over 13 amino acids. Germline V gene lookup returns CDR1 LNHDA and CDR2 SQIVND (reference sequence). The CDR3 here is CASSDYRGETQYF. The CDR3 DNA reads TGTGCCAGTAGTGACTACAGGGGGGAGACCCAGTACTTC.

This clone showed up just once. The genes are TRBV6-5 and TRBJ1-2, with 9 bases identical to TRBD1. The V gene end was trimmed by 6 bases and the J gene end by 4 bases; junction bases not matched to a gene: 6. Looked up from germline, CDR1 is MNHEY and CDR2 is SVGAGI. The CDR3 loop spans 14 amino acids. In nucleotides, the CDR3 is TGTGCCAGCAGCGACAGGGGGGGGTTCTATGGCTACACCTTC. Its protein is CASSDRGGFYGYTF.

In its sample, this clone was seen a few times. The chain is built from TRBV11-3 and TRBJ1-3; no clear D gene. CDR3 size: 14 residues. V lost 0 bases, J lost 0 bases, and 3 bases lay in between. Germline loops: CDR1 SGHNT, CDR2 YENEEA. CDR3 in DNA: TGTGCCAGCAGCTTAGAAGGCTCTGGAAACACCATATATTTT. This encodes CASSLEGSGNTIYF.

The chain is built from TRBV15 and TRBJ1-4, with 11 bases that match TRBD1. The CDR3 loop spans 15 amino acids. Germline V gene sequence: CDR1 LNHNV, CDR2 YYDKDF (reference sequence). V gave up 1 base and J gave up 8 bases; unmatched junction bases: 3. The CDR3 sequence: CATSRGDRGEEKLFF. CDR3 sequence (DNA): TGTGCCACCAGCAGAGGGGACAGGGGGGAGGAAAAACTGTTTTTT.

The chain has TRBV5-1 and TRBJ2-5; 10 bases agree with TRBD2. The CDR3 consists of 15 residues. Germline V gene lookup returns CDR1 SGHRS and CDR2 YFSETQ. The ends lost 4 bases at V and 1 base at J; junction bases unmatched: 4. For the CDR3, the DNA is TGCGCCAGCAGCCAACTAGCGGGGCCCCAAGAGACCCAGTACTTC. Amino acid sequence: CASSQLAGPQETQYF.

The chain couples TRBV5-4 to TRBJ1-1; 7 bases align to TRBD1. The CDR3 has 14 amino acids. Germline assignment: CDR1 SGHNT and CDR2 YYREEE (reference sequence). Unmatched junction bases numbered 7, after V lost 4 bases and J lost 4 bases. The CDR3 reads CASSVTGVATEAFF. CDR3 DNA: TGTGCCAGCAGCGTTACAGGGGTCGCCACTGAAGCTTTCTTT.

This clone was detected only once. The V and J genes are TRBV7-8 and TRBJ2-2; 7 bases agree with TRBD1. Unmatched junction bases numbered 8, after V lost 1 base and J lost 6 bases. CDR3 length equals 16 residues. Germline CDR1 and CDR2: SGHVS and FQNEAQ. DNA for the CDR3: TGTGCCAGCAGCTTAGTTGACAGGGTAGAAGCCGGGGAGCTGTTTTTT. Protein sequence: CASSLVDRVEAGELFF.

The gene calls are TRBV5-4 and TRBJ1-1, with 9 positions matching TRBD1. Germline lookup yields CDR1 SGHNT and CDR2 YYREEE (reference sequence). The CDR3 sequence is 15 residues long. V dropped 6 bases and J dropped 5; count of bases not matched to a gene: 11. DNA of the CDR3: TGTGCCAGCACCCCGACAGGGGGAAAGTCGACTGAAGCTTTCTTT. It encodes CASTPTGGKSTEAFF.

The chain carries TRBV19 and TRBJ1-2; D is possibly TRBD1 (6 bases). CDR1 LNHDA and CDR2 SQIVND come from the germline V gene (reference sequence). Deletions cut 5 bases from V and 0 bases from J, with 22 bases between. This CDR3 region has 18 residues. Written as DNA, the CDR3 is TGTGCCAGTAGTCCCGTCTGGCGAGGGGGGGCAACTAACTATGGCTACACCTTC. It specifies CASSPVWRGGATNYGYTF.

V and J are TRBV19 and TRBJ1-2, with D hard to call. This CDR3 is 17 amino acids long. Germline CDR1 reads LNHDA; CDR2 reads SQIVND (reference sequence). V was pared by 5 bases and J by 4 bases, with 23 bases between. This CDR3 is CASSDRDPNRWGYGYTF. CDR3 in DNA: TGTGCCAGTAGTGACCGGGATCCGAACCGATGGGGCTATGGCTACACCTTC.

The rearrangement links TRBV4-1 to TRBJ1-1, with D perhaps matching TRBD1 (6 bases). V lost 1 base and J 4 bases, leaving 10 bases between the germline ends. The CDR3 contains 14 residues. Per germline, CDR1 MGHRA and CDR2 YSYEKL. The CDR3: CASSQAGVGTEAFF. CDR3 nucleotides: TGCGCCAGCAGCCAAGCAGGGGTGGGCACTGAAGCTTTCTTT.

The J gene is TRBJ2-3, the V gene TRBV6-5; TRBD2 aligns across 8 bases. Germline V gene sequence: CDR1 MNHEY, CDR2 SVGAGI. V lost 8 bases and J lost 8; bases outside the gene matches: 15. The CDR3 totals 15 residues. The CDR3 loop is CASLSSGGHPGTQYF. Here the CDR3 DNA reads TGTGCCAGCCTCTCGAGCGGGGGTCACCCCGGTACGCAGTATTTT.

This clone was seen only a few times. The chain has TRBV19 and TRBJ2-5, with 8 bases fitting TRBD2. The V gene's germline CDR1 is LNHDA and CDR2 SQIVND (reference sequence). This CDR3 contains 15 residues. V lost 1 base to trimming and J lost 5 bases; unmatched junction nucleotides: 6. The CDR3 coding sequence is TGTGCCAGTAGTATAGTCGGGGGGGGAGGTGAGACCCAGTACTTC. Translating it yields CASSIVGGGGETQYF. Using reference TRBV19 and TRBJ2-5 for the parts outside the CDR3, the full variable domain is DGGITQSPKYLFRKEGQNVTLSCEQNLNHDAMYWYRQDPGQGLRLIYYSQIVNDFQKGDIAEGYSVSREKKESFPLTVTSAQKNPTAFYLCASSIVGGGGETQYFGPGTRLLVL.

The chain employs TRBV29-1 and TRBJ1-4; the D gene is possibly TRBD1 (5 bases). Germline-derived CDR1 and CDR2 are SQVTM and ANQGSEA. This CDR3 contains 13 residues. Trimming took 4 bases from V and 6 from J, leaving 12 bases between them. CDR3 loop: CSVGRDGYEKLFF. In nucleotides, the CDR3 is TGCAGCGTTGGGAGGGACGGTTATGAAAAACTGTTTTTT.

The J gene is TRBJ1-1, the V gene TRBV18; TRBD1 matches at 7 bases. The CDR3 has 15 residues. CDR1 and CDR2 (germline): KGHSH, LQKENI. The V and J ends lost 2 bases and 1 base, in that order; junction bases with no gene match: 4. CDR3 sequence (DNA): TGTGCCAGCTCACCAAAACAGGGGACGAACACTGAAGCTTTCTTT. Its translation: CASSPKQGTNTEAFF. Looking up the rest from reference TRBV18 and TRBJ1-1 gives the full variable domain: NAGVMQNPRHLVRRRGQEARLRCSPMKGHSHVYWYRQLPEEGLKFMVYLQKENIIDESGMPKERFSAEFPKEGPSILRIQQVVRGDSAAYFCASSPKQGTNTEAFFGQGTRLTVV.

The CDR3 sequence is CASSLVPPPGETQYF. CDR3 DNA: TGTGCCAGCAGCTTAGTCCCTCCACCCGGGGAGACCCAGTACTTC. The V gene is TRBV7-2, the J gene TRBJ2-5; D ambiguous. Deletions cut 1 base from V and 5 bases from J, with 14 bases between. This CDR3 spans 15 amino acids. Germline V gene data show CDR1 as SGHTA and CDR2 as FQGNSA.

The chain has TRBV19 and TRBJ2-5; 11 positions agree with TRBD1. J gave up 2 bases and V 3 bases, and 5 bases lay outside the gene matches. From germline, CDR1 is LNHDA and CDR2 SQIVND (reference sequence). The CDR3 is 16 amino acids. The CDR3 DNA reads TGTGCCAGTAGTATGGGGACAGGGGGTGCGCAAGAGACCCAGTACTTC. This gives the protein CASSMGTGGAQETQYF.

The chain links TRBV5-5 to TRBJ2-5, with TRBD2 as a possible D gene (6 bases). Per germline, CDR1 SGHKS and CDR2 YYEKEE (reference sequence). The length of the CDR3 is 16 residues. The ends were cut back, 1 base at V and 0 bases at J, with 13 bases in the middle. The CDR3 region is CASSLFQAGYQETQYF. CDR3 coding DNA: TGTGCCAGCAGCTTGTTTCAGGCGGGGTACCAAGAGACCCAGTACTTC.

This clone turned up a few times. The rearrangement joins TRBV29-1 to TRBJ1-1; D unresolved. Germline CDR1 and CDR2: SQVTM and ANQGSEA. With 4 bases removed from V and 6 bases from J, the gap between germline ends came to 12 bases. This CDR3 spans 12 amino acids. CDR3 in amino acids: CSVARREAEAFF. In nucleotides, the CDR3 is TGCAGCGTTGCACGACGGGAGGCTGAAGCTTTCTTT.

V and J are TRBV5-1 and TRBJ2-2; the D gene could be TRBD1 or TRBD2 (7 bases each). CDR1 SGHRS and CDR2 YFSETQ come from the germline V gene. This CDR3 is 16 amino acids long. Deletions cut 4 bases from V and 1 base from J, with 14 bases between. CDR3 coding DNA: TGCGCCAGCAGCGACGGGGGGACAGTGAACACCGGGGAGCTGTTTTTT. This translates into CASSDGGTVNTGELFF.

This chain joins TRBV29-1 and TRBJ2-7, with no clear D. Trimming cost V 4 bases and J 0 bases, with 7 bases left between them. This CDR3 comprises 12 residues. Germline lookup yields CDR1 SQVTM and CDR2 ANQGSEA. The DNA for the CDR3 is TGCAGCGTTGGATCATTCTCCTACGAGCAGTACTTC. Protein sequence: CSVGSFSYEQYF.

The CDR3 spells CASSYQGTETAAQYF. CDR3 in DNA: TGTGCCAGCAGTTATCAGGGGACCGAAACCGCCGCGCAGTACTTC. V and J are TRBV6-5 and TRBJ2-7, with D possibly TRBD1 on 6 matching bases. CDR1 is MNHEY, CDR2 SVGAGI, per germline. CDR3 length equals 15 residues. V shed 3 bases and J shed 9 bases, with 21 bases lying between them.

This clone came up a few times. The DNA of the CDR3 is TGTGCCTGGAGTGCCATACATGGGGGGGGAAGCAATCAGCCCCAGCATTTT. Translated, it gives CAWSAIHGGGSNQPQHF. The chain couples TRBV30 to TRBJ1-5; D possibly corresponds to TRBD1 (5 bases). Looked up from germline, CDR1 is GTSNPN and CDR2 is SVGIG (reference sequence). The germline V and J ends were trimmed by 1 base and 1 base, with 17 bases remaining between them. This CDR3 region has 17 residues.